This is a list of T cell receptor beta chains from one sample in a study of blood T cell repertoires in COVID-19. Repertoires were generated with immunoSEQ multiplex PCR, while TCRdb's copy carries only in-frame clones and drops some. Of roughly 63,000 clones listed, roughly 68% are singletons. The material sequenced was peripheral blood. All receptors come from a woman of 80 years or more with acute or convalescent COVID-19. Each CDR3 is given with its conserved first and last residue. Fields, in order: CDR3 protein, J gene, V gene.

CASSWGGQETQYF TRBJ2-5 TRBV6-2/TRBV6-3
CASSPVPAGYNEQFF TRBJ2-1 TRBV5-1
CASSVDPIAEQFF TRBJ2-1 TRBV9
CASSYGVGTNTGELFF TRBJ2-2 TRBV6-2/TRBV6-3
CASSEVDSMNTEAFF TRBJ1-1 TRBV6-1
CASRYTGENTEAFF TRBJ1-1 TRBV6-5
CASSLLGQTNEKLFF TRBJ1-4 TRBV6-6
CASSPTGLIDGYTF TRBJ1-2 TRBV6-6
CATGMGSGTQETQYF TRBJ2-5 TRBV15
CASSPGGHGYTF TRBJ1-2 TRBV18
CSASDGDSYNEQFF TRBJ2-1 TRBV20-1
CATSRDIRESVYGYTF TRBJ1-2 TRBV15